The 17 T cell receptor beta chains given below trace back to one sample, sequenced in a study of T cells in Graves' hyperthyroidism and ophthalmopathy. Amplification of TCR beta CDR3 regions used RNA as the template. The TCR CDR3 was amplified in a first-round RT-PCR using the HTBI primer set. MiXCR was run by TCRdb on the multiplex PCR reads, yielding one entry per CDR3 protein. The sample yields almost 500,000 distinct CDR3 sequences, less than 25% seen once. The sequencing sample was made of blood. The receptors originated from a woman in her seventies with Graves' ophthalmopathy.

This clonotype appeared many times. The J gene is TRBJ2-7, the V gene TRBV28; tentatively, D is TRBD1 or TRBD2 (5 bases each). Germline V lookup: CDR1 MDHEN, CDR2 SYDVKM. Trimming pared 2 bases from V and 4 bases from J, leaving 21 bases between. This CDR3 has 17 residues. The chain's CDR3 is CASSLNPGGSSRYEQYF. The CDR3 DNA sequence: TGTGCCAGCAGTTTAAACCCTGGGGGTAGCTCGCGGTACGAGCAGTACTTC.

This clonotype has more than one count but fewer than ten. The CDR3 spells CASTTYRGAYNEQFF. In nucleotides, the CDR3 is TGTGCCAGCACCACTTACAGGGGAGCTTACAATGAGCAGTTCTTC. The chain combines TRBV6-1 with TRBJ2-1; 7 nucleotides match TRBD1. V lost 7 bases, J lost 4 bases, and 10 bases stayed unmatched. The CDR3 contains 15 residues. Germline-derived CDR1 and CDR2 are MNHNS and SASEGT.

The CDR3 loop is CSATRDTQYF. The CDR3 coding sequence is TGCAGCGCGACTAGGGATACGCAGTATTTT. The V call is TRBV29-1, the J call TRBJ2-3; TRBD2 might be the D (6 bases). Germline CDR1 is SQVTM and CDR2 is ANQGSEA. V was clipped by 7 bases and J by 6 bases, with 8 bases between them. This CDR3 has 10 residues.

This clonotype was counted at least ten times. This chain uses TRBV11-2 with TRBJ2-5; D may be TRBD1 or TRBD2 (6 bases each). The V gene lost 7 bases and the J gene lost 4 bases, with 19 bases spanning the gap. The CDR3 spans 15 residues. Germline assignment: CDR1 SGHAT and CDR2 FQNNGV. CDR3 sequence reads: CASTLVGGYGETQYF. The CDR3 nucleotides read TGTGCCAGCACGTTGGTGGGGGGCTATGGAGAGACCCAGTACTTC. Variable domain in full (rest from reference TRBV11-2 and TRBJ2-5): EAGVAQSPRYKIIEKRQSVAFWCNPISGHATLYWYQQILGQGPKLLIQFQNNGVVDDSQLPKDRFSAERLKGVDSTLKIQPAKLEDSAVYLCASTLVGGYGETQYFGPGTRLLVL.

This clonotype was seen a handful of times. This chain links TRBV20-1 with TRBJ2-1, with D uncertain. Germline V gene data show CDR1 as DFQATT and CDR2 as SNEGSKA (reference sequence). CDR3 size: 9 residues. Trimming took off 5 bases at V and 12 bases at J, with 8 bases between the two ends. CDR3 in DNA: TGCAGTGCTGTCGGCCCGCAGTTCTTC. Translation gives CSAVGPQFF.

This clonotype showed up just a few times. V and J are TRBV6-1 and TRBJ2-1, with 8 bases that match TRBD2. CDR3 size: 16 residues. Trimming removed 5 bases from V and 7 bases from J; junction bases left unmatched: 13. Germline V gene data show CDR1 as MNHNS and CDR2 as SASEGT. The CDR3, as DNA: TGTGCCAGCAGTCAGCGGTTCCGGGGGGGGCGAAATGAGCAGTTCTTC. Encoded protein: CASSQRFRGGRNEQFF.

This chain uses TRBV5-1 with TRBJ1-3; no firm D call. Trimming removed 3 bases at V and 2 bases at J, with 6 bases between. There are 13 residues in the CDR3. The germline CDR1 and CDR2 sequences are SGHRS and YFSETQ. CDR3 bases: TGCGCCAGCAGCTCTGATCCTGGAAACACCATATATTTT. Its translation is CASSSDPGNTIYF.

The chain combines TRBV20-1 with TRBJ2-1, with 8 positions matching TRBD2. J gave up 0 bases and V 1 base, and 2 bases lay outside the gene matches. CDR3 length: 15 amino acids. The germline gives CDR1 DFQATT, CDR2 SNEGSKA (reference sequence). CDR3 protein: CSARVAGYSYNEQFF. As DNA, the CDR3 is TGCAGTGCTAGAGTAGCGGGGTACTCCTACAATGAGCAGTTCTTC.

CDR3 bases: TGTGCCAGCAGCGTAGATCCAGGGGGCTGGGGCTACACCTTC. This codes for CASSVDPGGWGYTF. The J gene is TRBJ1-2, the V gene TRBV9, with 8 bases that match TRBD1. This CDR3 spans 14 amino acids. The V gene's germline CDR1 is SGDLS and CDR2 YYNGEE. The trim removed 0 bases at V and 8 bases at J, leaving 6 bases unmatched.

The V and J genes are TRBV20-1 and TRBJ2-5; the match to TRBD1 covers 12 bases. This CDR3 comprises 14 residues. V lost 4 bases to trimming and J lost 10 bases; unmatched junction nucleotides: 10. CDR1 DFQATT and CDR2 SNEGSKA come from the germline V gene (reference sequence). The CDR3 nucleotides read TGCAGTGCTAACGATGAAGGGACAGGGGGCGTCCAGTACTTC. Residues: CSANDEGTGGVQYF.

V usage is TRBV15 and J usage is TRBJ2-2; TRBD2 might be the D (5 bases). The CDR3 length is 15 residues. The germline gives CDR1 LNHNV, CDR2 YYDKDF (reference sequence). V was shortened by 1 base and J by 6 bases, with 12 bases between the two germline ends. CDR3 sequence reads: CATSRGTPGAGELFF. CDR3 in DNA: TGTGCCACCAGCAGAGGGACCCCCGGGGCCGGGGAGCTGTTTTTT.

This chain uses TRBV6-2 or TRBV6-3 with TRBJ2-4; D possibly corresponds to TRBD2 (6 bases). Germline CDR1 MNHEY, CDR2 SVGEGT. Trimming pared 4 bases from V and 0 bases from J, leaving 16 bases between. The length of the CDR3 is 17 residues. The chain's CDR3 is CASSWEVTGLAKNIQYF. The CDR3 DNA reads as TGTGCCAGCAGTTGGGAGGTCACGGGCCTAGCCAAAAACATTCAGTACTTC.

This clonotype was counted many times. The rearrangement uses TRBV7-3 and TRBJ2-1, with D possibly matching TRBD1 (6 bases). The CDR3 spans 14 residues. CDR1 is SGHTA and CDR2 is FQGTGA in the germline V gene. V was cut by 2 bases and J by 5 bases, with 10 bases left in between. Here the CDR3 reads CASSLGQSNNEQFF. CDR3 coding DNA: TGTGCCAGCAGCTTAGGACAGTCCAACAATGAGCAGTTCTTC.

This clonotype was found a few times. The rearrangement uses TRBV30 and TRBJ2-1; 13 bases match TRBD2. CDR1 and CDR2 from the germline V gene are GTSNPN and SVGIG (reference sequence). With 4 bases clipped from V and 4 bases from J, the junction kept 4 bases outside the gene matches. The CDR3 is 15 residues long. CDR3 nucleotides: TGTGCCTGGACCGGGACTAGCGGGGTGTACAATGAGCAGTTCTTC. Translation gives CAWTGTSGVYNEQFF.

A few counts support this clonotype. This chain links TRBV3-1 with TRBJ1-1; 8 nucleotides match TRBD1. Germline loops: CDR1 LGHDT, CDR2 YNNKEL (reference sequence). V trimming: 5 bases; J trimming: 5 bases; junction bases outside the gene matches: 7. The CDR3 runs to 14 residues. CDR3: CASSLGQGETEAFF. For the CDR3, the DNA is TGTGCCAGCAGCTTAGGACAGGGAGAGACTGAAGCTTTCTTT. The entire variable domain, with the rest obtained from reference TRBV3-1 and TRBJ1-1, is as follows: DTAVSQTPKYLVTQMGNDKSIKCEQNLGHDTMYWYKQDSKKFLKIMFSYNNKELIINETVPNRFSPKSPDKAHLNLHINSLELGDSAVYFCASSLGQGETEAFFGQGTRLTVV.

Here the CDR3 reads CSATDLADEQYF. In nucleotides, the CDR3 is TGCAGTGCCACCGACCTGGCGGACGAGCAGTACTTC. The chain carries TRBV20-1 and TRBJ2-7, with D unresolved. The germline gives CDR1 DFQATT, CDR2 SNEGSKA (reference sequence). The V end lost 6 bases, the J end lost 5 bases, and 14 bases lay between the germline ends. The CDR3 is 12 amino acids.

V is TRBV12-5 and J is TRBJ1-6; no clear D gene. The CDR3 is 12 residues long. The ends were cut back, 1 base at V and 13 bases at J, with 8 bases in the middle. Germline loops: CDR1 LGHNT, CDR2 FRNRAP. CDR3 residues: CASGLAPQPLHF. As DNA, the CDR3 is TGTGCTAGTGGTTTGGCCCCCCAGCCCCTCCACTTT. Full variable domain (missing parts from reference TRBV12-5 and TRBJ1-6): DARVTQTPRHKVTEMGQEVTMRCQPILGHNTVFWYRQTMMQGLELLAYFRNRAPLDDSGMPKDRFSAEMPDATLATLKIQPSEPRDSAVYFCASGLAPQPLHFGNGTRLTVT.